This entry features one T cell receptor beta chain sequence. There is no known antigen for this receptor. Per-nucleotide qualities are absent, and no much larger clonotype sits a single base away. The sample originates from a study of blood T cell repertoires in COVID-19 (TCRdb year 2020). Turning to the overall study: Samples from collaborators originated in the United States, Italy and Spain and spanned both the acute and convalescent phases of COVID-19. Where HLA class I and class II types were available, the types were taken from metadata supplied by the sample provider, not from assay-based typing. Deeply sampled blood TCRbeta repertoires from subjects exposed to, actively infected with, or recovered from COVID-19 were included in the dataset. Nearly every sample came with metadata listing a de-identified subject ID, COVID-19 status, age in years and sex. A freely available public database, intended as a resource for researchers studying the immune response to SARS-CoV-2, is where the repertoires were released. The prospective study material was composed of cDNA or gDNA derived from T cells, B-cell-depleted T cells, or PBMCs. Samples came from the ongoing ImmuneRACE study (first 160 participants) plus 1,254 subjects from 6 global collaborators.

The CDR1 and CDR2 encoded by the germline V gene are ENHRY and SYGVKD. The cysteine opens and the phenylalanine closes a CDR3 of 16 amino acids. Only CDR3 DNA remains: 48 bases, in frame from the first base. V is pared back by 0 bases and J by 2 bases, with 14 bases lying between the germline termini. At one collaborating source in Seattle, patients were enrolled during active infection and were followed longitudinally through the course of disease. Each collaborating institution followed its own protocols to collect whole blood in K2EDTA tubes. For TCRbeta analysis, collaborators shipped samples as frozen whole blood, isolated PBMCs, or DNA extracted from either of those sample types. The investigation overall reported the following: The amount of clinical and demographic metadata varied by source and participant and was provided uncurated.

TCRbeta CDR3 regions were amplified from genomic DNA by means of the immunoSEQ Assay, a bias-controlled multiplex PCR. The original pipeline was this. The number of nucleated cells in each sample was estimated from the amplification of reference gene primers within the assay. To quantify the absolute abundance of each unique TCRbeta CDR3 rearrangement, sequence reads were collapsed and filtered. Productive Simpson clonality was computed per sample as the square root of Simpson's diversity index over productive rearrangements. TCRdb's version of the immuneACCESS table is confined to in-frame rearrangements and falls short of the full clone set. An unresolved V gene accounts for under half of the shortfall where checked; the remainder is of unknown origin. D and trimming come from the DNA, and the V and J calls and clone size come from that table. This sample is represented by around 100,000 clones; about four fifths of them were singletons. Roughly 4.8% of the sample lies in the top ten.

The sequenced sample consisted of peripheral blood. The sequence is built from TRBV10-3 and TRBJ2-7; 5 matching bases give a weak D call of TRBD1. This clonotype was obtained from an elderly man with COVID-19, enrolled during active disease. The sequenced DNA: TGTGCCATCAGTGAGTCCGGCAGGGAAAGGGCCTACGAGCAGTACTTC. It encodes CAISESGRERAYEQYF.